This T cell receptor beta chain was sequenced in a study of shared clonotypes between healthy human individuals. About the study: Per-donor plates numbered three CD4 naive, three CD4 memory, two CD8 naive and one CD8 memory.

The CDR3 is 14 amino acids. V was clipped by 3 bases and J by 5 bases, with 13 bases between them. CDR1 is SGHAT, CDR2 FQNNGV, per germline. Notes on this clone: Its antigen is not known.

Study-wide results and caveats: Apart from blood, nothing was sampled; tissue repertoires likely differ.

Authors' processing steps: Filtering differed since immunoSEQ provided only junctions, with no quality scores. Libraries were prepared by immunoSEQ multiplex PCR; TCRdb keeps only in-frame clonotypes and omits some of them. V and J calls plus clone size are reproduced from that table; the DNA served to infer D and trimming. The repertoire holds around 1,000,000 clones, with roughly 80% as singletons. This TCR was recovered from a young man in good health. Some clones in this sample may be carry-over from other donors' samples. The sample was memory CD4+ T cells from PBMCs. Subset in this sample: CD45RA-negative fraction. The chain uses TRBV11-2 and TRBJ2-5; D perhaps matches TRBD2 (5 bases). The CDR3 DNA reads as TGTGCCAGCAGCTTGGACTGGGCCCAGGAGACCCAGTACTTC. Its protein is CASSLDWAQETQYF. Based on the CDR3 plus reference TRBV11-2 and TRBJ2-5, the full variable domain is EAGVAQSPRYKIIEKRQSVAFWCNPISGHATLYWYQQILGQGPKLLIQFQNNGVVDDSQLPKDRFSAERLKGVDSTLKIQPAKLEDSAVYLCASSLDWAQETQYFGPGTRLLVL.